This entry is about one T cell receptor beta chain. This record belongs to a study of blood T cell repertoires in COVID-19. Study background: In each case, the material was cDNA or gDNA derived from T cells, B-cell-depleted T cells, or PBMCs.

Profiling relied on immunoSEQ multiplex PCR, and the TCRdb table lists in-frame clones only, not all of them. The sample yields tens of thousands of clones, approximately 88% seen once. Trimming removed 4 bases from V and 8 bases from J, with 17 bases in between. The CDR3 consists of 15 residues. Germline V gene lookup returns CDR1 MDHEN and CDR2 SYDVKM. Recruited during active infection, patients (from Seattle) were subsequently followed longitudinally. V and J are TRBV28 and TRBJ1-4; tentatively, D is TRBD1 (5 bases). The specimen was peripheral blood. This TCR derives from a man aged 25 to 40 with COVID-19, enrolled during active disease. The chain's CDR3 is CASSSEAGGREKLFF. The DNA of the CDR3 is TGTGCCAGCAGTTCCGAAGCCGGGGGTCGGGAAAAACTGTTTTTT. The variable domain in full, completed from reference TRBV28 and TRBJ1-4, reads DVKVTQSSRYLVKRTGEKVFLECVQDMDHENMFWYRQDPGLGLRLIYFSYDVKMKEKGDIPEGYSVSREKKERFSLILESASTNQTSMYLCASSSEAGGREKLFFGSGTQLSVL.